The entry that follows covers one T cell receptor beta chain sequence. The antigen is not known. TCRdb's table, derived via immunoSEQ multiplex PCR, lists solely in-frame clones and lacks some. The sample holds 100,000 to 150,000 clones, 88% seen once. The CDR3 contains 16 residues. Germline V CDR1 and CDR2: SGHAT, FQNNGV. Trimming cost V 2 bases and J 2 bases, with 15 bases left between them. This entry is derived from a study of T cell responses to AZD1222 COVID-19 vaccine. Points from the study as a whole: CD4 TCRs covered the whole spike, strongest at regions 160-218 and 743-854. Repertoires were obtained only post-peak T cell response. The number of AZD1222 recipients seropositive at baseline was only 5 to 7.

The TCR comes from an adult in good health. V gene TRBV11-2 combines with J gene TRBJ1-1; D uncertain. The sequencing used peripheral blood, collected on day 0 of AZD1222 vaccination. The CDR3 loop is CASSLWLGAGNTEAFF. CDR3 DNA sequence: TGTGCCAGCAGCTTATGGTTAGGAGCCGGCAACACTGAAGCTTTCTTT.